This entry lists 10 T cell receptor beta chains sequenced from one sample in a study of T cell responses to AZD1222 COVID-19 vaccine. This table comes from immunoSEQ multiplex PCR, and its TCRdb copy is limited to in-frame clones, with some not included. The repertoire holds 45,000 to 55,000 clones, with around 84% as singletons. This specimen was peripheral blood, taken on day 0 of AZD1222 vaccination. These receptors all come from an adult in good health.

The V gene is TRBV9, the J gene TRBJ2-7, with D perhaps matching TRBD2 (6 bases). The length of the CDR3 is 15 residues. V was trimmed by 1 base and J by 0 bases, leaving 11 bases between them. Per the germline V gene, CDR1 is SGDLS and CDR2 is YYNGEE. The CDR3 loop reads CASSVQAGRSYEQYF. The CDR3, as DNA: TGTGCCAGCAGCGTACAAGCGGGCCGCTCCTACGAGCAGTACTTC.

This chain links TRBV3-1 (or the pseudogene TRBV3-2) with TRBJ1-2; D is unresolved. Trimming stripped 4 bases from V and 6 bases from J, with 9 bases between. The CDR3 length is 12 residues. In germline, CDR1 is LGHDT, CDR2 YNNKEL (reference sequence). The CDR3 loop is CASSLRRHGYTF. The CDR3 nucleotides read TGTGCCAGCAGCCTTCGCCGGCATGGCTACACCTTC.

The chain combines TRBV3-1 (or the pseudogene TRBV3-2) with TRBJ1-2; D not certain. The CDR3 has 14 residues. Deletions cut 0 bases from V and 4 bases from J, with 9 bases between. Germline V gene data show CDR1 as LGHDT and CDR2 as YNNKEL (reference sequence). The CDR3 sequence is CASSQDVTGYGYTF. The CDR3 coding sequence is TGTGCCAGCAGCCAAGACGTGACGGGCTATGGCTACACCTTC.

The chain joins TRBV7-8 to TRBJ2-3; TRBD1 is a possible D gene (5 bases). The germline V gene has CDR1 SGHVS and CDR2 FQNEAQ. Trimming took off 2 bases at V and 2 bases at J, with 8 bases between the two ends. This CDR3 has 14 residues. This CDR3 is CASSLQGYTDTQYF. The CDR3, as DNA: TGTGCCAGCAGCTTACAGGGATACACAGATACGCAGTATTTT.

The chain links TRBV7-2 to TRBJ1-2; 8 bases fit TRBD1. This CDR3 has 14 residues. V was pared by 5 bases and J by 5 bases, with 7 bases of the junction left unmatched. Per germline, CDR1 SGHTA and CDR2 FQGNSA. CDR3: CASSGRGLEYGYTF. CDR3 in DNA: TGTGCCAGCAGCGGCAGGGGGCTAGAATATGGCTACACCTTC.

The genes are TRBV27 and TRBJ1-2; 8 bases are shared with TRBD1. The CDR3 runs to 14 residues. Losses at the gene ends were 6 bases for V and 0 bases for J; bases not matched to a gene: 3. Looked up from germline, CDR1 is MNHEY and CDR2 is SMNVEV (reference sequence). The CDR3 reads CASSTGGPNYGYTF. CDR3 DNA sequence: TGTGCCAGCAGCACAGGGGGTCCTAACTATGGCTACACCTTC.

This clone was recorded only once. The rearrangement joins TRBV14 to TRBJ2-3; no reliable D call. Germline V gives CDR1 SGHDN, CDR2 FVKESK. V was shortened by 5 bases and J by 5 bases, with 14 bases between the two germline ends. The CDR3 has 14 amino acids. CDR3 sequence reads: CASSEWVRKDTQYF. CDR3 DNA sequence: TGTGCCAGCAGCGAATGGGTCAGGAAAGATACGCAGTATTTT.

This rearrangement joins TRBV15 to TRBJ2-1; D ambiguous. CDR1 is LNHNV, CDR2 YYDKDF, per germline (reference sequence). The V gene lost 1 base and the J gene lost 7 bases, with 11 bases spanning the gap. The length of the CDR3 is 14 residues. The CDR3 here is CATSRGSLGNEQFF. The CDR3 DNA follows: TGTGCCACCAGCAGAGGTAGTCTAGGGAATGAGCAGTTCTTC.

This CDR3 reads CASMVGGAYNEQFF. CDR3 in DNA: TGCGCCAGCATGGTCGGGGGGGCCTACAATGAGCAGTTCTTC. The chain joins TRBV10-2 to TRBJ2-1, with 8 bases aligning to TRBD2. Germline V gene lookup returns CDR1 WSHSY and CDR2 SAAADI. J gave up 2 bases and V 7 bases, and 4 bases lay outside the gene matches. The CDR3 covers 14 residues.

The chain's CDR3 is CASSQNPTGDSGNTIYF. CDR3 in DNA: TGCGCCAGCAGCCAAAATCCCACAGGGGACTCTGGAAACACCATATATTTT. V gene TRBV5-1 combines with J gene TRBJ1-3, with 7 nucleotides matching TRBD1. CDR3 length equals 17 residues. Looked up from germline, CDR1 is SGHRS and CDR2 is YFSETQ. V lost 4 bases and J lost 0; bases outside the gene matches: 10.